This T cell receptor beta chain was sequenced in a study of blood T cell repertoires in COVID-19 (dated by TCRdb to the early 2020s). Regarding the study in general: Samples from collaborators originated in the United States, Italy and Spain and spanned both the acute and convalescent phases of COVID-19. Deeply sampled blood TCRbeta repertoires from subjects exposed to, actively infected with, or recovered from COVID-19 were included in the dataset. Where available, HLA class I and class II types were obtained from metadata supplied by the sample provider rather than from assay-based typing. The repertoires were released in a freely available public database intended as a resource for research on the immune response to SARS-CoV-2. A de-identified subject ID, COVID-19 status, age in years and sex were almost always included in the sample metadata. The samples were drawn from two sources: the first 160 participants of the ongoing ImmuneRACE study, and 1,254 subjects contributed by 6 global collaborators. The prospective study material was composed of cDNA or gDNA derived from T cells, B-cell-depleted T cells, or PBMCs.

Of note for this clone: The antigen it binds to is not known. No much larger clone is present one base from it, and per-base qualities are unavailable.

Each collaborating institution followed its own protocols to collect whole blood in K2EDTA tubes. For TCRbeta analysis, collaborators shipped samples in one of three forms: frozen whole blood, isolated PBMCs, or DNA extracted from either of those sample types. Overall study outcomes, separate from this receptor: The quantity of clinical and demographic metadata differed by source and by participant and was supplied without curation.

The immunoSEQ Assay, a bias-controlled multiplex PCR, was used to amplify TCRbeta CDR3 regions from genomic DNA. As for the authors' bioinformatics: Within the assay, amplification of reference gene primers was used to estimate how many nucleated cells each sample contained. To quantify the absolute abundance of each unique TCRbeta CDR3 rearrangement, sequence reads were collapsed and filtered. Productive Simpson clonality was computed per sample as the square root of Simpson's diversity index over productive rearrangements. The table comes from immuneACCESS by way of TCRdb, which keeps in-frame sequences with V and J called. Part of the clones is missing from these tables; in studies checked, under half for an unresolved V gene and the rest for unknown reasons. Clone size and V and J calls were adopted from that table, with D and trimming inferred from the DNA. Across this sample there are around 61,000 clones, with about nine tenths seen only once. The ten largest clones take up roughly 3.2% of the sample.

The receptor comes from a man in his forties or fifties with active COVID-19. The sequenced sample consisted of peripheral blood.

DNA sequence: TGTGCCAGCTCACCGAACCAGGATAACCAGCCTGAAGCTTTCTTT. This yields the protein CASSPNQDNQPEAFF. The sequence joins TRBV18 to TRBJ1-1, with no confident D gene call. The germline V gene gives CDR1 as KGHSH and CDR2 as LQKENI. The CDR3 sequence holds 15 residues, the cysteine and phenylalanine included. The entry retains the CDR3 DNA only, 45 bases that are in frame from base 1. The trim is 3 bases for V and 6 bases for J, with a gap of 17 bases between the germline ends.